The rows below give T cell receptor beta chains drawn from one sample of a study of Ad26.COV2.S vaccination and SARS-CoV-2 variants. Measured with immunoSEQ multiplex PCR; TCRdb has only the in-frame clones, and not every one. The table shows about 420,000 clones, with around nine tenths occurring only once. The material sequenced was peripheral blood, taken in a trial of Ad26.COV2.S vaccine versus placebo. These receptors came from a person between 18 and 65 years old who received the Ad26.COV2.S COVID-19 vaccine or a placebo. CDR3s include the opening cysteine and the closing phenylalanine or tryptophan.

j_gene: TRBJ1-3
len: 14
v_gene: TRBV7-9
CDR3aa: CASSSTGTGNTIYF

j_gene: TRBJ2-1
len: 13
v_gene: TRBV28
CDR3aa: CASSFRGYHEQFF

j_gene: TRBJ1-2
len: 13
v_gene: TRBV7-9
CDR3aa: CASSLTGGYGYTF

j_gene: TRBJ2-7
len: 14
v_gene: TRBV6-5
CDR3aa: CASSFGTGPYEQYF

j_gene: TRBJ1-4
len: 12
v_gene: TRBV2
CDR3aa: CASSHRDLKLFF

j_gene: TRBJ1-5
len: 14
v_gene: TRBV6-4
CDR3aa: CASSDRTGSQPQHF

j_gene: TRBJ2-5
len: 15
v_gene: TRBV2
CDR3aa: CASINPGTDQETQYF

j_gene: TRBJ2-3
len: 16
v_gene: TRBV7-3
CDR3aa: CASSTYGQESTDTQYF

j_gene: TRBJ1-3
len: 16
v_gene: TRBV6-1
CDR3aa: CASSGRYSGPGNTIYF

j_gene: TRBJ2-7
len: 15
v_gene: TRBV28
CDR3aa: CASSLWGDTTYEQYF

j_gene: TRBJ2-7
len: 16
v_gene: TRBV5-5
CDR3aa: CASSLGSGLSSYEQYF

j_gene: TRBJ2-3
len: 13
v_gene: TRBV13
CDR3aa: CASSSLGTDTQYF

j_gene: TRBJ2-2
len: 16
v_gene: TRBV4-2
CDR3aa: CASSQEGQGGTGELFF

j_gene: TRBJ2-7
len: 19
v_gene: TRBV28
CDR3aa: CASTIRGAGQGVMKGEQYF

j_gene: TRBJ2-3
len: 14
v_gene: TRBV5-4
CDR3aa: CASSLARGPDTQYF

j_gene: TRBJ1-1
len: 13
v_gene: TRBV7-3
CDR3aa: CASSPHMHTEAFF

j_gene: TRBJ1-2
len: 14
v_gene: TRBV19
CDR3aa: CASRNSSRNYGYTF

j_gene: TRBJ1-1
len: 13
v_gene: TRBV6-2/TRBV6-3
CDR3aa: CASSYSGFTEAFF

j_gene: TRBJ1-4
len: 15
v_gene: TRBV28
CDR3aa: CASRTLRGSNEKLFF

j_gene: TRBJ1-3
len: 16
v_gene: TRBV6-1
CDR3aa: CASSDPTDYSGNTIYF

j_gene: TRBJ2-1
len: 17
v_gene: TRBV21-1
CDR3aa: CASSKEARGSSYNEQFF

j_gene: TRBJ2-5
len: 13
v_gene: TRBV11-3
CDR3aa: CASSLGRQETQYF

j_gene: TRBJ2-3
len: 15
v_gene: TRBV6-4
CDR3aa: CASSDLRGGTDTQYF

j_gene: TRBJ1-3
len: 16
v_gene: TRBV7-2
CDR3aa: CASSLGGPNTGNTIYF

j_gene: TRBJ2-7
len: 21
v_gene: TRBV28
CDR3aa: CASSGGPAVSRPGQDRYEQYF

j_gene: TRBJ2-1
len: 16
v_gene: TRBV2
CDR3aa: CASSEFSTRSYNEQFF

j_gene: TRBJ2-2
len: 16
v_gene: TRBV5-1
CDR3aa: CASSLAGGGDTGELFF

j_gene: TRBJ2-1
len: 14
v_gene: TRBV2
CDR3aa: CASSESEGYNEQFF

j_gene: TRBJ1-6
len: 18
v_gene: TRBV19
CDR3aa: CASSIERRAPGPGSPLHF

j_gene: TRBJ2-3
len: 16
v_gene: TRBV7-9
CDR3aa: CASSSPGLAVPDTQYF

j_gene: TRBJ1-1
len: 16
v_gene: TRBV4-1
CDR3aa: CASSQPRTVSNTEAFF

j_gene: TRBJ2-1
len: 19
v_gene: TRBV10-3
CDR3aa: CAISSLEGISRGDWNEQFF

j_gene: TRBJ2-3
len: 16
v_gene: TRBV18
CDR3aa: CASSPDGLAGTDTQYF

j_gene: TRBJ2-2
len: 14
v_gene: TRBV6-5
CDR3aa: CASYRGQGTGELFF

j_gene: TRBJ2-7
len: 15
v_gene: TRBV7-9
CDR3aa: CASSLQGGLTYEQYF

j_gene: TRBJ1-3
len: 17
v_gene: TRBV4-3
CDR3aa: CASSQADPPKTGNTIYF

j_gene: TRBJ2-3
len: 11
v_gene: TRBV2
CDR3aa: CASSESGTQYF

j_gene: TRBJ2-3
len: 14
v_gene: TRBV5-4
CDR3aa: CASSLLQGKDTQYF

j_gene: TRBJ2-7
len: 15
v_gene: TRBV5-5
CDR3aa: CASSLVGQGPYEQYF

j_gene: TRBJ1-6
len: 13
v_gene: TRBV6-2/TRBV6-3
CDR3aa: CASSITENSPLHF

j_gene: TRBJ1-6
len: 21
v_gene: TRBV6-2/TRBV6-3
CDR3aa: CASSYSPRTGMEEGDNSPLHF

j_gene: TRBJ2-5
len: 14
v_gene: TRBV5-6
CDR3aa: CASSLQGSGETQYF

j_gene: TRBJ2-5
len: 12
v_gene: TRBV6-5
CDR3aa: CASSYPQGTQYF

j_gene: TRBJ2-2
len: 14
v_gene: TRBV6-4
CDR3aa: CASSPSGTTGELFF

j_gene: TRBJ1-6
len: 14
v_gene: TRBV20-1
CDR3aa: CSASLSYYNSPLHF

j_gene: TRBJ1-6
len: 17
v_gene: TRBV4-2
CDR3aa: CASSQSWDRGGNSPLHF

j_gene: TRBJ1-6
len: 15
v_gene: TRBV6-6
CDR3aa: CASSYGASYNSPLHF

j_gene: TRBJ2-7
len: 14
v_gene: TRBV7-2
CDR3aa: CASSLAWTSPEQYF

j_gene: TRBJ2-2
len: 15
v_gene: TRBV19
CDR3aa: CASSIATSHTGELFF

j_gene: TRBJ2-7
len: 17
v_gene: TRBV28
CDR3aa: CASSLSGSRGFSYEQYF

j_gene: TRBJ1-1
len: 17
v_gene: TRBV6-2/TRBV6-3
CDR3aa: CASSTGQELQTNTEAFF

j_gene: TRBJ2-5
len: 17
v_gene: TRBV9
CDR3aa: CASSYRLAGGSQETQYF

j_gene: TRBJ2-3
len: 16
v_gene: TRBV7-2
CDR3aa: CASSPRSGTGTDTQYF

j_gene: TRBJ1-2
len: 11
v_gene: TRBV7-9
CDR3aa: CAVTGALGYTF